This passage covers 6 T cell receptor beta chains from one sample sequenced in a study of T cells in Graves' hyperthyroidism and ophthalmopathy. TCR beta CDR3 regions were amplified from RNA. Using the HTBI primer set, a first-round RT-PCR was run on the TCR CDR3. TCRdb redid the calling of the multiplex PCR reads with MiXCR, one entry per CDR3 protein. The sample yields about 290,000 distinct CDR3 sequences, 10% to 15% seen once. Sequencing input: blood. The receptors shown here come from a woman in her twenties or thirties with Graves' hyperthyroidism that later progressed to Graves' ophthalmopathy.

In this sample, this clonotype turned up many times. The rearrangement uses TRBV12-3 or TRBV12-4 and TRBJ1-5, with 10 nucleotides matching TRBD1. The V gene end was trimmed by 8 bases and the J gene end by 6 bases; junction bases not matched to a gene: 7. The CDR3 loop spans 14 amino acids. CDR3 sequence reads: CASCHGTGVQPQHF. The DNA of the CDR3 is TGTGCCAGCTGCCACGGGACAGGGGTTCAGCCCCAGCATTTT.

This clonotype came up many times. V gene TRBV27 combines with J gene TRBJ2-7, with D maybe TRBD2 (5 bases). The V and J ends lost 1 base and 3 bases respectively, with 13 bases between them. Germline V gene lookup returns CDR1 MNHEY and CDR2 SMNVEV (reference sequence). The CDR3 contains 15 residues. CDR3 DNA sequence: TGTGCCAGCAGTTTATACGGGGTTGAGTTCTACGAGCAGTACTTC. Its protein product is CASSLYGVEFYEQYF.

In this sample, this clonotype turned up many times. The J gene is TRBJ2-3, the V gene TRBV11-2; D ambiguous. CDR3 size: 14 residues. Trimming shortened V by 5 bases and J by 6 bases, and 15 bases separated the two germline ends. The germline gives CDR1 SGHAT, CDR2 FQNNGV. In DNA form, the CDR3 reads TGTGCCAGCAGCCCCCTTGGCACTGCCGATACGCAGTATTTT. Its translation is CASSPLGTADTQYF.

This clonotype was observed a few times. The chain carries TRBV6-1 and TRBJ2-1; D is ambiguous. Looked up from germline, CDR1 is MNHNS and CDR2 is SASEGT. The CDR3 has 13 amino acids. V was pared by 4 bases and J by 7 bases, with 11 bases between. The CDR3 spells CASSGVVGNEQFF. As DNA, the CDR3 is TGTGCCAGCAGTGGAGTAGTCGGGAATGAGCAGTTCTTC.

This clonotype was seen ten or more times. This chain links TRBV3-1 with TRBJ1-3; D is unclear. The CDR3 totals 17 residues. CDR1 and CDR2 from the germline V gene are LGHDT and YNNKEL (reference sequence). V shed 4 bases and J shed 0 bases, with 16 bases lying between them. The CDR3 loop is CASSLRTDLYSGNTIYF. CDR3 sequence (DNA): TGTGCCAGCAGCCTCCGGACGGACCTTTACTCTGGAAACACCATATATTTT.

Many counts were recorded for this clonotype. V usage is TRBV29-1 and J usage is TRBJ2-5; 7 nucleotides align to TRBD2. V trimming: 7 bases; J trimming: 2 bases; junction bases outside the gene matches: 7. The CDR3 runs to 13 residues. Germline V lookup: CDR1 SQVTM, CDR2 ANQGSEA. CDR3 in amino acids: CSGARGLQETQYF. The CDR3 nucleotides are TGCAGCGGTGCCCGGGGACTACAAGAGACCCAGTACTTC.